Below are 16 T cell receptor beta chains sequenced from a single sample in a study of blood T cell repertoires in COVID-19 (dated by TCRdb to the early 2020s). The library came from the immunoSEQ multiplex PCR assay. TCRdb took this table from immuneACCESS and kept in-frame rearrangements with V and J called. Such tables lack part of the clones; where checked against another copy, unresolved V genes explain under half of the gap, and the rest is unexplained. The sample includes about 490,000 clones, with 70% to 90% observed a single time. Approximately 3% of the sample lies in the top ten. The sample comprised peripheral blood. Source of these receptors: a human donor in a cohort sampled during active COVID-19.

The chain is built from TRBV4-3 and TRBJ2-7; no definite D call. The germline V and J ends were trimmed by 1 base and 2 bases, with 9 bases remaining between them. The CDR3 runs 14 residues. CDR1 LGHNA and CDR2 YSLEER come from the germline V gene. This chain's CDR3 is CASSQGQATYEQYF. In DNA form, the CDR3 reads TGCGCCAGCAGCCAAGGGCAGGCTACCTACGAGCAGTACTTC.

This chain uses TRBV28 with TRBJ2-7; unclear D gene. The CDR3 sequence is 14 residues long. Germline-derived CDR1 and CDR2 are MDHEN and SYDVKM. V lost 5 bases, J lost 3 bases, and 14 bases lay in between. The CDR3 loop is CASSPRYPLYEQYF. CDR3 DNA: TGTGCCAGCAGTCCCCGGTACCCCCTCTACGAGCAGTACTTC.

The V gene is TRBV9, the J gene TRBJ2-3; TRBD2 matches 7 bases. CDR3 length: 15 amino acids. V lost 5 bases, J lost 1 base, and 7 bases stayed unmatched. In germline, CDR1 is SGDLS, CDR2 YYNGEE. The CDR3 bases are TGTGCCAGCAGAAATGGCGGGAGCGGCACAGATACGCAGTATTTT. Residues: CASRNGGSGTDTQYF. Full variable domain (rest looked up from reference TRBV9 and TRBJ2-3): DSGVTQTPKHLITATGQRVTLRCSPRSGDLSVYWYQQSLDQGLQFLIQYYNGEERAKGNILERFSAQQFPDLHSELNLSSLELGDSALYFCASRNGGSGTDTQYFGPGTRLTVL.

The chain joins TRBV6-1 to TRBJ1-4; no firm D call. CDR1 and CDR2 (germline): MNHNS, SASEGT. This CDR3 is 13 amino acids long. The V and J ends lost 0 bases and 5 bases respectively, with 4 bases between them. CDR3 in DNA: TGTGCCAGCAGTGAAGCGGAGAATGAAAAACTGTTTTTT. Its protein product is CASSEAENEKLFF.

The chain combines TRBV9 with TRBJ1-3; maybe TRBD1 (6 bases). Germline values: CDR1 SGDLS, CDR2 YYNGEE. The CDR3 covers 15 residues. Deletions cut 0 bases from V and 7 bases from J, with 14 bases between. CDR3 bases: TGTGCCAGCAGCGTAGACAAACAGGGCTGGAACACCATATATTTT. This encodes CASSVDKQGWNTIYF.

The chain recombines TRBV7-2 with TRBJ2-3; the match to TRBD1 covers 7 bases. Trimming cost V 8 bases and J 1 base; bases outside gene matches: 6. From germline, CDR1 is SGHTA and CDR2 FQGNSA. The CDR3 extends over 14 amino acids. The CDR3 DNA reads TGTGCCAGCGCTGGGGACAGTGGCACAGATACGCAGTATTTT. Translation gives CASAGDSGTDTQYF.

A few counts support this clone. This chain uses TRBV19 with TRBJ2-3; the D gene is possibly TRBD2 (6 bases). This CDR3 is 15 amino acids long. Looked up from germline, CDR1 is LNHDA and CDR2 is SQIVND (reference sequence). V was shortened by 4 bases and J by 2 bases, with 13 bases between the two germline ends. CDR3 loop: CASSKGRDHTDTQYF. The CDR3 bases are TGTGCCAGTAGTAAAGGGCGGGACCACACAGATACGCAGTATTTT.

The genes are TRBV11-2 and TRBJ1-2; 7 nucleotides match TRBD1. The CDR3 sequence is 15 residues long. Germline V gene lookup returns CDR1 SGHAT and CDR2 FQNNGV. Trimming removed 4 bases from V and 8 bases from J; junction bases left unmatched: 13. The CDR3 region has the DNA TGTGCCAGCAGCTCTCCCCGGGACAGAATTAGGGGCTACACCTTC. This translates into CASSSPRDRIRGYTF. The full variable domain, in which reference TRBV11-2 and TRBJ1-2 provide the parts outside the CDR3, is EAGVAQSPRYKIIEKRQSVAFWCNPISGHATLYWYQQILGQGPKLLIQFQNNGVVDDSQLPKDRFSAERLKGVDSTLKIQPAKLEDSAVYLCASSSPRDRIRGYTFGSGTRLTVV.

The chain carries TRBV10-3 and TRBJ1-5; 8 bases agree with TRBD1. Germline CDR1 and CDR2: ENHRY and SYGVKD. J was trimmed by 3 bases and V by 4 bases; bases with no gene match: 5. This CDR3 contains 15 residues. CDR3 loop: CAISGQGALNQPQHF. CDR3 in DNA: TGTGCCATCAGTGGCCAGGGGGCCCTCAATCAGCCCCAGCATTTT.

The rearrangement links TRBV6-6 to TRBJ2-7; D possibly corresponds to TRBD1 (7 bases). V was shortened by 7 bases and J by 5 bases, with 21 bases between the two germline ends. This CDR3 has 15 amino acids. Germline V gene sequence: CDR1 MNHNY, CDR2 SVGAGI (reference sequence). The CDR3 loop reads CASTPSAGGYHEQYF. CDR3 bases: TGTGCCAGCACACCCTCCGCAGGGGGGTACCACGAGCAGTACTTC.

The gene calls are TRBV5-6 and TRBJ2-7; 7 bases agree with TRBD2. This CDR3 comprises 16 residues. With V trimmed by 3 bases and J by 7 bases, 16 bases remained unmatched. CDR1 is SGHDT, CDR2 YYEEEE, per germline. The CDR3: CASSSDWAGVAREQYF. Written as DNA, the CDR3 is TGTGCCAGCAGCTCGGACTGGGCGGGAGTTGCTCGTGAGCAGTACTTC. Full variable domain (outside the CDR3, taken from reference TRBV5-6 and TRBJ2-7): DAGVTQSPTHLIKTRGQQVTLRCSPKSGHDTVSWYQQALGQGPQFIFQYYEEEERQRGNFPDRFSGHQFPNYSSELNVNALLLGDSALYLCASSSDWAGVAREQYFGPGTRLTVT.

The chain employs TRBV7-6 and TRBJ1-1; 7 bases agree with TRBD1. The CDR3 length is 13 residues. CDR1 is SGHVS and CDR2 is FNYEAQ in the germline V gene. V dropped 5 bases and J dropped 5; count of bases not matched to a gene: 5. The CDR3 DNA reads as TGTGCCAGCAGCCTGGGGGGACAGACTGAAGCTTTCTTT. Amino acids: CASSLGGQTEAFF.

V usage is TRBV2 and J usage is TRBJ2-4; D may be TRBD1 (5 bases). From germline, CDR1 is SNHLY and CDR2 FYNNEI. The CDR3 sequence is 11 residues long. CDR3 amino acids: CAGQDQNIQYF. The CDR3 coding sequence is TGTGCGGGGCAGGATCAAAACATTCAGTACTTC. Drawing the rest from reference TRBV2 and TRBJ2-4, the complete variable domain is EPEVTQTPSHQVTQMGQEVILRCVPISNHLYFYWYRQILGQKVEFLVSFYNNEISEKSEIFDDQFSVERPDGSNFTLKIRSTKLEDSAMYFCAGQDQNIQYFGAGTRLSVL.

The J gene is TRBJ2-7, the V gene TRBV6-5, with D perhaps matching TRBD2 (6 bases). The CDR3 extends over 13 amino acids. V was shortened by 8 bases and J by 2 bases, with 13 bases between the two germline ends. Germline CDR1 is MNHEY and CDR2 is SVGAGI. Here the CDR3 DNA reads TGTGCCAGCCGACGGGAGTCAACCTACGAGCAGTACTTC. Encoded protein: CASRRESTYEQYF.

The chain joins TRBV19 to TRBJ2-1, with TRBD1 identical over 7 bases. V shed 3 bases, J shed 9 bases, and the junction held 2 bases outside the gene matches. The CDR3 has 12 amino acids. CDR1 is LNHDA and CDR2 is SQIVND in the germline V gene (reference sequence). The CDR3 DNA reads as TGTGCCAGTAGTATGACAGGGTTTGAGCAGTTCTTC. This codes for CASSMTGFEQFF.

The gene calls are TRBV6-5 and TRBJ1-2, with 7 nucleotides matching TRBD1. Germline V lookup: CDR1 MNHEY, CDR2 SVGAGI. CDR3 size: 13 residues. V shed 6 bases, J shed 8 bases, and the junction held 9 bases outside the gene matches. CDR3 bases: TGTGCCAGCAGGGAGAACAGGGGTAGGGGCTACACCTTC. Its translation is CASRENRGRGYTF.